This T cell receptor beta chain was sequenced for a study of lymphopenia after photon versus proton radiotherapy. Sequencing used immunoSEQ multiplex PCR; TCRdb keeps in-frame clones, though not all of them. The sample has 150,000 to 200,000 clones, 80% to 90% seen once. Trimming removed 4 bases from V and 0 bases from J, with 12 bases in between. In germline, CDR1 is SGHNT, CDR2 YENEEA. The CDR3 extends over 15 amino acids. Turning to this clone: Its antigen is not identified.

The study's findings and limits: After the lymphocyte nadir, photon-treated repertoires showed oligoclonal expansion, especially of CD8+ Temra cells. Under photons, naive T cells and diversity fell while effector/memory populations rose.

This sample comprised peripheral blood, obtained from a patient treated with photon-based radiotherapy. This chain connects TRBV11-3 to TRBJ2-5; D is possibly TRBD2 (5 bases). The source is a man aged 50-59 years with gastric cancer. CDR3 amino acids: CASSSGFGDQETQYF. CDR3 sequence (DNA): TGTGCCAGCAGCTCTGGCTTCGGGGACCAAGAGACCCAGTACTTC.